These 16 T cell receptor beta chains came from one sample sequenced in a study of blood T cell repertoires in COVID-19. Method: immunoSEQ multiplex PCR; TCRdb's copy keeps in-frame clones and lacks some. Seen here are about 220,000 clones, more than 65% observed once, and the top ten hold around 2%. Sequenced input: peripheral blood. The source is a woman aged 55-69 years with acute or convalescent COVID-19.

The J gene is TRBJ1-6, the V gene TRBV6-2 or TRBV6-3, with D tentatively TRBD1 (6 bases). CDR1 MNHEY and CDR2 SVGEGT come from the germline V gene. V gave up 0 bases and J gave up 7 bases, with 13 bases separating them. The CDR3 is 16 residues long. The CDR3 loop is CASSYSSQGGNSPLHF. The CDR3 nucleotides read TGTGCCAGCAGTTACTCGTCACAGGGTGGGAATTCACCCCTCCACTTT.

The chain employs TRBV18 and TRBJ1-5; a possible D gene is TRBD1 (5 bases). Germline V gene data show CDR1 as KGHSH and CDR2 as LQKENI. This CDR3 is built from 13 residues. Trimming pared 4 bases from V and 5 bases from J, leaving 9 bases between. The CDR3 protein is CASSRSQDQPQHF. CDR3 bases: TGTGCCAGCTCACGATCACAGGATCAGCCCCAGCATTTT.

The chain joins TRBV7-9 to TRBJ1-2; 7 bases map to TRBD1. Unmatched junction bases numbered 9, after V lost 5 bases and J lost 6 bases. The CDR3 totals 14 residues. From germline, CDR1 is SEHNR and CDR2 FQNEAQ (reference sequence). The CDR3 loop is CASSRQTGINGYTF. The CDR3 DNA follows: TGTGCCAGCAGCCGCCAGACAGGGATTAATGGCTACACCTTC.

This CDR3 reads CASRDLAGGLNEQFF. CDR3 in DNA: TGTGCCAGTAGGGACCTAGCGGGGGGGCTGAATGAGCAGTTCTTC. V and J are TRBV19 and TRBJ2-1; 12 bases map to TRBD2. Trimming cost V 6 bases and J 7 bases; bases outside gene matches: 7. The CDR3 loop spans 15 amino acids. Germline V gene sequence: CDR1 LNHDA, CDR2 SQIVND (reference sequence).

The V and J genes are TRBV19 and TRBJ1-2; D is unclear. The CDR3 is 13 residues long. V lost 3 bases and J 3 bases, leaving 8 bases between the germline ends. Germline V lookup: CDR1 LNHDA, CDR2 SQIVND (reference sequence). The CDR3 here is CASSMRADYGYTF. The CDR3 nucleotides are TGTGCCAGTAGTATGCGGGCGGACTATGGCTACACCTTC.

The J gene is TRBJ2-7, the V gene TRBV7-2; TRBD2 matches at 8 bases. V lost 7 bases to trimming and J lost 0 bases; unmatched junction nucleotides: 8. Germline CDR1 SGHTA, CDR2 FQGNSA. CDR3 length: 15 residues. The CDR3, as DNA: TGTGCCAGCAACATAAACGGGGGGGCCTCCTACGAGCAGTACTTC. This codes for CASNINGGASYEQYF.

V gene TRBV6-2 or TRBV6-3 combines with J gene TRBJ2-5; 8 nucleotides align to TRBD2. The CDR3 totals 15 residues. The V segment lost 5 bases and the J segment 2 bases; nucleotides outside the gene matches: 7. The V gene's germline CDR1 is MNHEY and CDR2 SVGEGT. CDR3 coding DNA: TGTGCCAGCAGTCGCTTAGCGGGGCGACAAGAGACCCAGTACTTC. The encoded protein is CASSRLAGRQETQYF.

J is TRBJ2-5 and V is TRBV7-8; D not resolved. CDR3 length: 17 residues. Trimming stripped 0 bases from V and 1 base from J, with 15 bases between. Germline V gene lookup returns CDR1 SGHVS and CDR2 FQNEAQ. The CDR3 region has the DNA TGTGCCAGCAGCTTAGCACCGGTTAGTCAGCGCCAAGAGACCCAGTACTTC. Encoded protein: CASSLAPVSQRQETQYF.

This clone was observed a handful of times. The CDR3 loop is CASSLRQDQPQHF. The CDR3 region has the DNA TGTGCCAGCAGCTTACGGCAGGATCAGCCCCAGCATTTT. V and J are TRBV7-2 and TRBJ1-5; D unclear. The V gene lost 2 bases and the J gene lost 5 bases, with 7 bases spanning the gap. Germline values: CDR1 SGHTA, CDR2 FQGNSA. The CDR3 is made up of 13 amino acids.

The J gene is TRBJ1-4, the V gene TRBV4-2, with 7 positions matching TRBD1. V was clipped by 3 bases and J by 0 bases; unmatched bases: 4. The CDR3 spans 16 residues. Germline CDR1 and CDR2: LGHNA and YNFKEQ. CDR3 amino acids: CASSQQGTATNEKLFF. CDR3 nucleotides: TGTGCCAGCAGCCAGCAGGGGACAGCAACTAATGAAAAACTGTTTTTT.

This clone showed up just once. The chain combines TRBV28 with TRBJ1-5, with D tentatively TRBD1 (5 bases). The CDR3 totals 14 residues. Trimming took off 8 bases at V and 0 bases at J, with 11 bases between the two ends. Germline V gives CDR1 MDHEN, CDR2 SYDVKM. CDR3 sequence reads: CASRVGGSNQPQHF. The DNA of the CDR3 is TGTGCCAGCCGGGTGGGGGGTAGCAATCAGCCCCAGCATTTT. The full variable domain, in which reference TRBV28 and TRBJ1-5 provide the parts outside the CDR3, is DVKVTQSSRYLVKRTGEKVFLECVQDMDHENMFWYRQDPGLGLRLIYFSYDVKMKEKGDIPEGYSVSREKKERFSLILESASTNQTSMYLCASRVGGSNQPQHFGDGTRLSIL.

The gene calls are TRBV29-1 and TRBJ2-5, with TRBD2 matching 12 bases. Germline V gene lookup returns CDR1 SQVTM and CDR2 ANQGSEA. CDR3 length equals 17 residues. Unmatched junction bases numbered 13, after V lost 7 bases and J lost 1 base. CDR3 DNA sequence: TGCAGCGCTTGCGGGGCTAGCGGGGGGGGAACCCAAGAGACCCAGTACTTC. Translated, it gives CSACGASGGGTQETQYF.

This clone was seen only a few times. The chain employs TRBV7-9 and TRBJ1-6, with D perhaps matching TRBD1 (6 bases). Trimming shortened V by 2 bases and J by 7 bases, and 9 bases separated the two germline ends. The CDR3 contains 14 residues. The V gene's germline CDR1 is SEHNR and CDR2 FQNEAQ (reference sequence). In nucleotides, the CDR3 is TGTGCCAGCAGCTTAACAGGGTTGAATTCACCCCTCCACTTT. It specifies CASSLTGLNSPLHF.

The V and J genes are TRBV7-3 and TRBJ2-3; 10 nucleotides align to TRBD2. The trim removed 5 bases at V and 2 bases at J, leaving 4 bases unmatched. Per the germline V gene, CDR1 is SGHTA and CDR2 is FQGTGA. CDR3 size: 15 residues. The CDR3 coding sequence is TGTGCCAGCAGCCCCGGACTAGCGGACACAGATACGCAGTATTTT. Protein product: CASSPGLADTDTQYF. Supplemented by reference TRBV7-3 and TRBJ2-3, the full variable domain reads GAGVSQTPSNKVTEKGKYVELRCDPISGHTALYWYRQSLGQGPEFLIYFQGTGAADDSGLPNDRFFAVRPEGSVSTLKIQRTERGDSAVYLCASSPGLADTDTQYFGPGTRLTVL.

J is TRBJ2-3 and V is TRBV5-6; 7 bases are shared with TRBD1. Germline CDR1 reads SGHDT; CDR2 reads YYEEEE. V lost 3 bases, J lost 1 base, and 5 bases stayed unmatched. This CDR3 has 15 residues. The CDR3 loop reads CASSWNTGGTDTQYF. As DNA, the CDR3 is TGTGCCAGCAGCTGGAATACAGGGGGCACAGATACGCAGTATTTT.

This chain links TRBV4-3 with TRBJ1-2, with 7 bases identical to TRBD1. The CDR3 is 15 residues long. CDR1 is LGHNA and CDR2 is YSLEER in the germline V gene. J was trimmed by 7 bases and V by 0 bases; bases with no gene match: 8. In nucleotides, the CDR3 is TGCGCCAGCAGCCAAGATTCGGGACAGCACGGTGGCTACACCTTC. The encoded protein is CASSQDSGQHGGYTF.